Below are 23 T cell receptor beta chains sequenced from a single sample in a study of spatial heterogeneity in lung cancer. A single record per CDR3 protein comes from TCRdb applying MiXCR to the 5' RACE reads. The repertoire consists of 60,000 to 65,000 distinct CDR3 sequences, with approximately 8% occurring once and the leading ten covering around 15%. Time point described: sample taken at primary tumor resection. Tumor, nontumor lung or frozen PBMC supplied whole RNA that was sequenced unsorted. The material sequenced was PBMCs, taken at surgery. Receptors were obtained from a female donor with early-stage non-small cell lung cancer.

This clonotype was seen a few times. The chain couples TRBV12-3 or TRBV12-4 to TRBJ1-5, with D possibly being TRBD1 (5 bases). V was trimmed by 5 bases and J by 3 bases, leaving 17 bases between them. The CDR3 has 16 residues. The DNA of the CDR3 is TGTGCCAGCAGTCGGGGGGAGGGAGCGTACAATCAGCCCCAGCATTTT. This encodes CASSRGEGAYNQPQHF.

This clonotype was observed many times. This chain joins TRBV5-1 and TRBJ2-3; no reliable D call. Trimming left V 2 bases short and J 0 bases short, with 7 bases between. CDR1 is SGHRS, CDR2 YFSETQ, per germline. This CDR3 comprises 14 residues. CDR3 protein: CASSFEDSTDTQYF. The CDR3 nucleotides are TGCGCCAGCAGCTTCGAGGACAGCACAGATACGCAGTATTTT.

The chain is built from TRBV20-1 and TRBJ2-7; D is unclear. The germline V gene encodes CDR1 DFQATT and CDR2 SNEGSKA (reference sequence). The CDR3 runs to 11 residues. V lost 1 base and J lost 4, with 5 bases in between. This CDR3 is CSARAQYEQYF. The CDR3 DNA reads TGCAGTGCTAGAGCTCAATACGAGCAGTACTTC.

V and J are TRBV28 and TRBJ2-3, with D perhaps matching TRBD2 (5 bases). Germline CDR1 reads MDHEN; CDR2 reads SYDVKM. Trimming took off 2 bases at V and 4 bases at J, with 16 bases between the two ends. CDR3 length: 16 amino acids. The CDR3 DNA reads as TGTGCCAGCAGTTTAGCTAGCTCGAGGTGGGCAGATACGCAGTATTTT. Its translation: CASSLASSRWADTQYF. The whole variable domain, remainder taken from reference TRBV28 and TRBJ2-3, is DVKVTQSSRYLVKRTGEKVFLECVQDMDHENMFWYRQDPGLGLRLIYFSYDVKMKEKGDIPEGYSVSREKKERFSLILESASTNQTSMYLCASSLASSRWADTQYFGPGTRLTVL.

CDR3 loop: CASSIRENTGELFF. In nucleotides, the CDR3 is TGTGCCAGTAGTATTAGGGAAAACACCGGGGAGCTGTTTTTT. The chain joins TRBV19 to TRBJ2-2; D gene uncertain. V lost 3 bases and J 2 bases, leaving 7 bases between the germline ends. Germline V gene data show CDR1 as LNHDA and CDR2 as SQIVND (reference sequence). The CDR3 contains 14 residues.

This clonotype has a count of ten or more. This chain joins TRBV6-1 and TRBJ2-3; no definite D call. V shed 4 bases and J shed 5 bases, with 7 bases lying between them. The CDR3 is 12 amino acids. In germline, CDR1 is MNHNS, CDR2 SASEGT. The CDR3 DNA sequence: TGTGCCAGCAGTGTCCCGGGAGATACGCAGTATTTT. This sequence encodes CASSVPGDTQYF.

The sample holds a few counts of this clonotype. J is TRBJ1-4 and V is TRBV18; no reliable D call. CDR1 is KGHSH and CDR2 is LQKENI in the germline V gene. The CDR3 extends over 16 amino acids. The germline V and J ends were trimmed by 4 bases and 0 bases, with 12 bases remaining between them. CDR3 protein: CASSLNSQATNEKLFF. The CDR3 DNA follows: TGTGCCAGCTCACTGAATTCCCAAGCAACTAATGAAAAACTGTTTTTT.

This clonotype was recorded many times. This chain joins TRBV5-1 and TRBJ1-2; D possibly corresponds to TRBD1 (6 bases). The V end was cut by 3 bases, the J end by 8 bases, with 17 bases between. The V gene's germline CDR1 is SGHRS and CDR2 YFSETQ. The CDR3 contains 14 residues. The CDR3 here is CASSSPGTRRGYTF. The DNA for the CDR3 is TGCGCCAGCAGCTCCCCCGGGACAAGGAGGGGCTACACCTTC. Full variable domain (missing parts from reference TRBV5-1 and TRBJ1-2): KAGVTQTPRYLIKTRGQQVTLSCSPISGHRSVSWYQQTPGQGLQFLFEYFSETQRNKGNFPGRFSGRQFSNSRSEMNVSTLELGDSALYLCASSSPGTRRGYTFGSGTRLTVV.

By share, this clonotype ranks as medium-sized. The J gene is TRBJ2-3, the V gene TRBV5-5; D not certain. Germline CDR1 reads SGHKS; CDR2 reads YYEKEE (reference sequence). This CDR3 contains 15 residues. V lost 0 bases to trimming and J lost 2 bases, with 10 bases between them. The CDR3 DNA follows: TGTGCCAGCAGCTTGGACACTGTTTCCACAGATACGCAGTATTTT. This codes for CASSLDTVSTDTQYF.

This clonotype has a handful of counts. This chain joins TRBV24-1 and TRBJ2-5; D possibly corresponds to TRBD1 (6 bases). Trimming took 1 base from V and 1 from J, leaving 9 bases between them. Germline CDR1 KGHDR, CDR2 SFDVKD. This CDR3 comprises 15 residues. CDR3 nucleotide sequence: TGTGCCACCAGTGATTTTACCAGGGGCCAAGAGACCCAGTACTTC. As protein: CATSDFTRGQETQYF.

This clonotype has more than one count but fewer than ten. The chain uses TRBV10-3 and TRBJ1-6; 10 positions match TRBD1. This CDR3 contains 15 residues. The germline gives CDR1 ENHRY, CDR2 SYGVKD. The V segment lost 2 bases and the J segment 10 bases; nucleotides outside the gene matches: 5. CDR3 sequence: CAISETGQGISPLHF. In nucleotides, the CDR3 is TGTGCCATCAGTGAGACGGGACAGGGGATCTCACCCCTCCACTTT.

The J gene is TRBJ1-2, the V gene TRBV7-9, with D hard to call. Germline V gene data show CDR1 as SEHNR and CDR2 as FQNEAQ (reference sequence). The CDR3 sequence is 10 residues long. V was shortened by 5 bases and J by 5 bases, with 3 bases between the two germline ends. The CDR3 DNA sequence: TGTGCCAGCAGCCAGTATGGCTACACCTTC. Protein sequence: CASSQYGYTF.

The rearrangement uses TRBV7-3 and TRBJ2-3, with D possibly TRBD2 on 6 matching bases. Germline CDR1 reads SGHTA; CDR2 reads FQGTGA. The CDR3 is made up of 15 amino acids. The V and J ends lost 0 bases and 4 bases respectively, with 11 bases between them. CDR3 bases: TGTGCCAGCAGCTTAACCGGGACTTCCGCAGATACGCAGTATTTT. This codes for CASSLTGTSADTQYF.

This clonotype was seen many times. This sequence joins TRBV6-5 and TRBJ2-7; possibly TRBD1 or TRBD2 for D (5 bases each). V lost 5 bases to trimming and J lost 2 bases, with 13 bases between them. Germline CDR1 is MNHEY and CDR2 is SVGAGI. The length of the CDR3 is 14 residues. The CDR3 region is CASSQTRGAYEQYV. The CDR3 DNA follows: TGTGCCAGCAGTCAGACTCGAGGGGCCTACGAGCAGTACGTC.

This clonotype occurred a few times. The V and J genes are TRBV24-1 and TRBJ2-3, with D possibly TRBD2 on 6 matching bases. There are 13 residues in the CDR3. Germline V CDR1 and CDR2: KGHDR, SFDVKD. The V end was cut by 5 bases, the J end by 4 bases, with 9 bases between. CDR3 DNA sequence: TGTGCCACCAGTGTCGGGGGACCAGATACGCAGTATTTT. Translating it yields CATSVGGPDTQYF.

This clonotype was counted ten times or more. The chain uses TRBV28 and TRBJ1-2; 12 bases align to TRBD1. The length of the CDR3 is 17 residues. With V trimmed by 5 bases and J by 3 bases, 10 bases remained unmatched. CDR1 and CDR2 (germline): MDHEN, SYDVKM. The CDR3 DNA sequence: TGTGCCAGCAGTGCCTTGGGACAGGGGGCGCTTGACTATGGCTACACCTTC. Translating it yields CASSALGQGALDYGYTF.

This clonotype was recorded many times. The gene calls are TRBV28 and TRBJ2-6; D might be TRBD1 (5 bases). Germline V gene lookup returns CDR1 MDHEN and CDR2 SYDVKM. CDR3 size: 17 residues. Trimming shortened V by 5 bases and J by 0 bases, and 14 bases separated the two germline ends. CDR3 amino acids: CASSRPTASSGANVLTF. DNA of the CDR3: TGTGCCAGCAGTCGACCGACAGCTAGCTCTGGGGCCAACGTCCTGACTTTC.

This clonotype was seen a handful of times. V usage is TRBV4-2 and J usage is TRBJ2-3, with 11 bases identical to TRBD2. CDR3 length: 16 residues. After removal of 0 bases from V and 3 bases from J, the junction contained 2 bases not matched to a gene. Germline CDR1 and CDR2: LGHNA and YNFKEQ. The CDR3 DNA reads TGTGCCAGCAGCCAAGAACTAGCGGGGGTAACAGATACGCAGTATTTT. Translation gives CASSQELAGVTDTQYF.

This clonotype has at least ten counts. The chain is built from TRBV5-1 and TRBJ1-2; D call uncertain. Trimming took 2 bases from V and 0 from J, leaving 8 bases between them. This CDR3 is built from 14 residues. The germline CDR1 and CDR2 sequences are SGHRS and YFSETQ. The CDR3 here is CASSLLPANYGYTF. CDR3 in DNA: TGCGCCAGCAGCTTATTACCAGCTAACTATGGCTACACCTTC.

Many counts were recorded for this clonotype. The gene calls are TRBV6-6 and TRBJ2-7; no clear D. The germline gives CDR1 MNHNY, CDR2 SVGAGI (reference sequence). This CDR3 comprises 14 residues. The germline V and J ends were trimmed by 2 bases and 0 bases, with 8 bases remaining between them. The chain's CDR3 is CASSYAGSSYEQYV. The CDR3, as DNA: TGTGCCAGCAGTTACGCAGGCAGCTCCTACGAGCAGTACGTC.

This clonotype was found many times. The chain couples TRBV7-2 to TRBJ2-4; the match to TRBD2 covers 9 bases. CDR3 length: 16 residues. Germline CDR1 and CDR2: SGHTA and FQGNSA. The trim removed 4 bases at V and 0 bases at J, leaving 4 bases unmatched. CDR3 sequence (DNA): TGTGCCAGCAGCTCACATAGCGGGGGAGCCAAAAACATTCAGTACTTC. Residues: CASSSHSGGAKNIQYF.

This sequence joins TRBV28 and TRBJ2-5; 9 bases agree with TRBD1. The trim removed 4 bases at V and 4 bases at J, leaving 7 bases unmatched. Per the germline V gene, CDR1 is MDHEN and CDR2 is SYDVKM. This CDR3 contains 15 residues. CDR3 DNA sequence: TGTGCCAGCAGTTCCCGGACAGGGGTTCGAGAGACCCAGTACTTC. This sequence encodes CASSSRTGVRETQYF.

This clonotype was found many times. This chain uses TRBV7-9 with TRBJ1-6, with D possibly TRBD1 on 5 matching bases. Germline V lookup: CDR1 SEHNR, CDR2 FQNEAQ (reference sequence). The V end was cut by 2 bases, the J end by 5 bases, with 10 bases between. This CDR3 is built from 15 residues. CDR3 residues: CASSLRDPDNSPLHF. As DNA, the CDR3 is TGTGCCAGCAGCTTACGGGACCCAGATAATTCACCCCTCCACTTT.